This entry concerns a single T cell receptor beta chain. Its antigen is not identified. CDR1 and CDR2 (germline): SGHVS, FNYEAQ. V shed 0 bases and J shed 4 bases, with 12 bases lying between them. The length of the CDR3 is 15 residues. Clones were sequenced by immunoSEQ multiplex PCR, and TCRdb holds only the in-frame ones, with some missing. Of approximately 70,000 clones listed, about 90% were seen once; the top ten hold under 1.5%. The data are from a study of OX40 agonist ivuxolimab in advanced cancers. Across the whole study: A partial response was reached by three patients: one with hepatocellular carcinoma and two with cutaneous melanoma.

Overall study findings and caveats: Clonal expansion in partial responders at 0.1-3.0 mg/kg ranked among the lowest.

This clonotype was sampled from an adult with an advanced solid tumor such as melanoma, head and neck, liver or kidney cancer. The material was CD4+ or CD8+ T cells sorted from blood, obtained in a trial of the OX40 agonist ivuxolimab. This sequence joins TRBV7-6 and TRBJ2-5, with D possibly being TRBD1 (6 bases). In nucleotides, the CDR3 is TGTGCCAGCAGCTTAGCTAGGACAGTCCGAGAGACCCAGTACTTC. Translation gives CASSLARTVRETQYF.